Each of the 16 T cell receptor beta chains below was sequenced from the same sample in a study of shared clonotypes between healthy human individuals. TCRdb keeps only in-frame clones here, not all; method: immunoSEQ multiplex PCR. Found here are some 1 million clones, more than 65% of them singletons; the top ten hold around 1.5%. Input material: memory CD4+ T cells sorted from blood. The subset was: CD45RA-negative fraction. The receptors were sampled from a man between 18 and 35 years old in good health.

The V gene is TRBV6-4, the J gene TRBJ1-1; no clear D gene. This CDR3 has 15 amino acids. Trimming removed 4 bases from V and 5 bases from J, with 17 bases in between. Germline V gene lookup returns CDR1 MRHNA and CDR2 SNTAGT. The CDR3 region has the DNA TGTGCCAGCAGTGCTACTCCGACGGGGAAGACTGAAGCTTTCTTT. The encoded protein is CASSATPTGKTEAFF.

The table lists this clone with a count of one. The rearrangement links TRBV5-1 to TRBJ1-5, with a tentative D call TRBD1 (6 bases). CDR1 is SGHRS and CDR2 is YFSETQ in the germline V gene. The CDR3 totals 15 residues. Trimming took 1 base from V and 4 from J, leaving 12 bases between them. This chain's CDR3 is CASSLTTGTNQPQHF. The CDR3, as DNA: TGCGCCAGCAGCTTGACGACAGGCACTAATCAGCCCCAGCATTTT. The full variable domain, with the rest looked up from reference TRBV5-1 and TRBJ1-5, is KAGVTQTPRYLIKTRGQQVTLSCSPISGHRSVSWYQQTPGQGLQFLFEYFSETQRNKGNFPGRFSGRQFSNSRSEMNVSTLELGDSALYLCASSLTTGTNQPQHFGDGTRLSIL.

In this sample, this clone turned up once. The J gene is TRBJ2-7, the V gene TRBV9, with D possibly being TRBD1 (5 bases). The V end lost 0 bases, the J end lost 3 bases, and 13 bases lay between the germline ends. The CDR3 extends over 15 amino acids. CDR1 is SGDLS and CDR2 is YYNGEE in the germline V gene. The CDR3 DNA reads TGTGCCAGCAGCGTAGTAGGGGAAATTGGCTACGAGCAGTACTTC. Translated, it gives CASSVVGEIGYEQYF.

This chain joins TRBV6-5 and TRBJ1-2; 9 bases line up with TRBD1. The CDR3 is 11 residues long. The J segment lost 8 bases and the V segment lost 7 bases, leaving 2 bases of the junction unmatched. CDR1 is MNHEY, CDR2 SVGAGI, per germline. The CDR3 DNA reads TGTGCCAGCACGGGGACAGGGGGCTACACCTTC. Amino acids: CASTGTGGYTF.

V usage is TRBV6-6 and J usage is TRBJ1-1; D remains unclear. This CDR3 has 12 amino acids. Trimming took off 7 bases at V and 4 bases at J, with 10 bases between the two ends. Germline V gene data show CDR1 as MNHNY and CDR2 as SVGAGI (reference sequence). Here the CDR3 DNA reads TGTGCCAGCAACACACCGGGCACTGAAGCTTTCTTT. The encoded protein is CASNTPGTEAFF.

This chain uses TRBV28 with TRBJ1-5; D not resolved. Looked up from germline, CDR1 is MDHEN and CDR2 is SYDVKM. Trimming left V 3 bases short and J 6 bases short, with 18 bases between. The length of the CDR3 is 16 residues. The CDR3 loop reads CASSFDRTRWSQPQHF. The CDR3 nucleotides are TGTGCCAGCAGTTTTGATCGGACCAGGTGGAGTCAGCCCCAGCATTTT. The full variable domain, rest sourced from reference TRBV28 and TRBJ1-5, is DVKVTQSSRYLVKRTGEKVFLECVQDMDHENMFWYRQDPGLGLRLIYFSYDVKMKEKGDIPEGYSVSREKKERFSLILESASTNQTSMYLCASSFDRTRWSQPQHFGDGTRLSIL.

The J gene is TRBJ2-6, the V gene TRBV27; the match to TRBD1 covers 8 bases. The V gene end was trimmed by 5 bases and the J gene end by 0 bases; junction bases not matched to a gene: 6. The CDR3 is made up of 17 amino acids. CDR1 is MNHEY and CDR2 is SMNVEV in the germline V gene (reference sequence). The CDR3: CASSLTGGGSGANVLTF. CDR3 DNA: TGTGCCAGCAGTCTAACAGGGGGTGGCTCTGGGGCCAACGTCCTGACTTTC.

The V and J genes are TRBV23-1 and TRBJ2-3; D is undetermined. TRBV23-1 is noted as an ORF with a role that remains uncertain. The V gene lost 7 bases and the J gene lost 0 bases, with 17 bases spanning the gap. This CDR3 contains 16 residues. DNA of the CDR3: TGCGCCAGCATTGATGGTTTAGAAGGGAGCACAGATACGCAGTATTTT. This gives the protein CASIDGLEGSTDTQYF.

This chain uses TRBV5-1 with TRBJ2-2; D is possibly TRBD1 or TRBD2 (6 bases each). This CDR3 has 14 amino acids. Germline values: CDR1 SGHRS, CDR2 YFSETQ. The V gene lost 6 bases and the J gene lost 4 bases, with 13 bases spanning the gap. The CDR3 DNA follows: TGCGCCAGCAAGGTACAGGGAGGCACCGGGGAGCTGTTTTTT. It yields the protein CASKVQGGTGELFF.

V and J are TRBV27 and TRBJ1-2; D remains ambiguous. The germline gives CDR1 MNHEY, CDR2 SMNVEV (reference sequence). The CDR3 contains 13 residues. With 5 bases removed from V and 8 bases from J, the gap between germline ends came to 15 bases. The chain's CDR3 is CASSPGMLEGYTF. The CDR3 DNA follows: TGTGCCAGCAGTCCCGGGATGCTTGAGGGCTACACCTTC.

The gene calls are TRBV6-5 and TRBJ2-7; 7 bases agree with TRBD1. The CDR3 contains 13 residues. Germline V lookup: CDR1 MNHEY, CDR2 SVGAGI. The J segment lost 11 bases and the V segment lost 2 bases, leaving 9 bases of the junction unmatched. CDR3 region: CASSYPNLTGKYF. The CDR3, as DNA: TGTGCCAGCAGTTACCCGAACTTGACAGGGAAGTACTTC.

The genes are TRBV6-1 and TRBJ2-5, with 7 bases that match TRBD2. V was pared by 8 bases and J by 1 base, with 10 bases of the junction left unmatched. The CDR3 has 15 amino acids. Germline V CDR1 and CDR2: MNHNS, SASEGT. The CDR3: CASCGGSGLQETQYF. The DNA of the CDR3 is TGTGCCAGCTGCGGCGGTAGCGGGCTCCAAGAGACCCAGTACTTC.

The CDR3 DNA is TGTGCCAGCAGCCCTTCCCGGGACACGGGGGATCTGGCCCAGCATTTT. Its translation: CASSPSRDTGDLAQHF. V is TRBV27 and J is TRBJ1-5; a possible D gene is TRBD1 (6 bases). Per the germline V gene, CDR1 is MNHEY and CDR2 is SMNVEV (reference sequence). This CDR3 is built from 16 residues. V dropped 6 bases and J dropped 11 bases, with 26 bases sitting between them.

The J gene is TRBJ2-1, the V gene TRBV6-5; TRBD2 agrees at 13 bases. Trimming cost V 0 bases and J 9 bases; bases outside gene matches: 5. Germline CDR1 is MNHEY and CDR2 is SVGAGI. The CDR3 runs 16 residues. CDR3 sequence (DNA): TGTGCCAGCAGTTACTCCAGGACTAGCGGGAGCGGTGAGCAGTTCTTC. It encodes CASSYSRTSGSGEQFF.

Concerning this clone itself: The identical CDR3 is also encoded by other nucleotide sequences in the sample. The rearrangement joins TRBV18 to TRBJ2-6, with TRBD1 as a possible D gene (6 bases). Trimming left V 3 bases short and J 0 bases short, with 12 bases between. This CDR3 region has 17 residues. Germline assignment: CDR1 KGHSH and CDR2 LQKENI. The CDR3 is CASSPETGSSGANVLTF. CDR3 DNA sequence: TGTGCCAGCTCACCGGAAACAGGGAGCTCTGGGGCCAACGTCCTGACTTTC.

CDR3 protein: CASSVERDYEQYF. For the CDR3, the DNA is TGTGCCAGCAGTGTGGAGCGGGACTACGAGCAGTACTTC. This chain connects TRBV6-1 to TRBJ2-7, with 7 bases lining up with TRBD2. Losses at the gene ends were 4 bases for V and 3 bases for J; bases not matched to a gene: 3. Germline V gene sequence: CDR1 MNHNS, CDR2 SASEGT. The CDR3 totals 13 residues.